This entry lists 22 T cell receptor beta chains sequenced from one sample in a study of T cells after yellow fever vaccination. MiXCR, applied by TCRdb to the 5' RACE reads, yields one record per CDR3 protein. The data hold approximately 550,000 distinct CDR3 sequences, with 15% to 20% observed a single time. This material consisted of PBMCs, taken 15 days after the yellow fever booster vaccination. Every receptor here comes from a man aged 25 to 40 who received the YFV17D yellow fever vaccine.

The gene calls are TRBV4-3 and TRBJ1-2; TRBD1 might be the D (6 bases). Looked up from germline, CDR1 is LGHNA and CDR2 is YSLEER. The CDR3 totals 14 residues. V gave up 1 base and J gave up 8 bases, with 14 bases separating them. The chain's CDR3 is CASSQGSTGYGYTF. DNA for the CDR3: TGCGCCAGCAGCCAAGGATCAACAGGGTACGGCTACACCTTC.

The genes are TRBV7-2 and TRBJ2-1; D unclear. CDR1 is SGHTA, CDR2 FQGNSA, per germline. This CDR3 region has 15 residues. V lost 7 bases and J 4 bases, leaving 17 bases between the germline ends. CDR3 DNA sequence: TGTGCCAGCACCCCAACGGTGGCCCTTTACAATGAGCAGTTCTTC. Amino acid sequence: CASTPTVALYNEQFF. The full variable domain, rest sourced from reference TRBV7-2 and TRBJ2-1, is GAGVSQSPSNKVTEKGKDVELRCDPISGHTALYWYRQSLGQGLEFLIYFQGNSAPDKSGLPSDRFSAERTGGSVSTLTIQRTQQEDSAVYLCASTPTVALYNEQFFGPGTRLTVL.

This clonotype has more than one count but fewer than ten. The J gene is TRBJ2-1, the V gene TRBV28; D possibly uses TRBD1 or TRBD2 (6 bases each). The CDR3 consists of 15 residues. Germline V gene sequence: CDR1 MDHEN, CDR2 SYDVKM. Trimming shortened V by 6 bases and J by 4 bases, and 16 bases separated the two germline ends. CDR3 amino acids: CASSIGGTSYNEQFF. The CDR3 DNA reads TGTGCCAGCAGCATAGGGGGGACTTCGTACAATGAGCAGTTCTTC.

This clonotype was picked up a small number of times. This chain joins TRBV15 and TRBJ2-1; D possibly corresponds to TRBD2 (5 bases). The CDR3 is made up of 12 amino acids. Between the trimmed V and J ends, which lost 5 bases and 6 bases, there was a span of 8 bases. The V gene's germline CDR1 is LNHNV and CDR2 YYDKDF (reference sequence). The CDR3 nucleotides read TGTGCCACCAGCCGGCTAGCCAATGAGCAGTTCTTC. This translates into CATSRLANEQFF. The full variable domain, with the rest looked up from reference TRBV15 and TRBJ2-1, is DAMVIQNPRYQVTQFGKPVTLSCSQTLNHNVMYWYQQKSSQAPKLLFHYYDKDFNNEADTPDNFQSRRPNTSFCFLDIRSPGLGDTAMYLCATSRLANEQFFGPGTRLTVL.

The chain employs TRBV7-6 and TRBJ2-1; D is perhaps TRBD2 (6 bases). The CDR3 loop spans 13 amino acids. Trimming took off 1 base at V and 10 bases at J, with 11 bases between the two ends. Germline V gene sequence: CDR1 SGHVS, CDR2 FNYEAQ. The chain's CDR3 is CASSLVVAGEQFF. The CDR3 bases are TGTGCCAGCAGCTTAGTGGTGGCGGGAGAGCAGTTCTTC.

The CDR3 loop is CASSPRTSGRRAETQYF. CDR3 sequence (DNA): TGTGCCAGCAGTCCGAGGACTAGCGGGAGAAGGGCGGAGACCCAGTACTTC. V is TRBV12-3 or TRBV12-4 and J is TRBJ2-5; the match to TRBD2 covers 13 bases. The CDR3 runs 17 residues. The trim removed 5 bases at V and 5 bases at J, leaving 11 bases unmatched.

The chain couples TRBV7-2 to TRBJ2-2, with 9 positions matching TRBD2. This CDR3 is built from 17 residues. In germline, CDR1 is SGHTA, CDR2 FQGNSA. Trimming at V came to 0 bases and at J to 5 bases, leaving 7 bases not matched to a gene. The chain's CDR3 is CASSLAPPSGKTGELFF. The CDR3 nucleotides are TGTGCCAGCAGCTTAGCCCCCCCTAGCGGGAAGACCGGGGAGCTGTTTTTT. The full variable domain, its missing parts supplied by reference TRBV7-2 and TRBJ2-2, is GAGVSQSPSNKVTEKGKDVELRCDPISGHTALYWYRQSLGQGLEFLIYFQGNSAPDKSGLPSDRFSAERTGGSVSTLTIQRTQQEDSAVYLCASSLAPPSGKTGELFFGEGSRLTVL.

The J gene is TRBJ2-7, the V gene TRBV7-2; TRBD2 agrees at 10 bases. This CDR3 is built from 15 residues. J gave up 6 bases and V 5 bases, and 10 bases lay outside the gene matches. Germline V lookup: CDR1 SGHTA, CDR2 FQGNSA. In DNA, the CDR3 is TGTGCCAGCAGCCCCCGAACTAGCGGGACTTTCGAGCAGTACTTC. Translating gives CASSPRTSGTFEQYF.

This clonotype was counted a few times. The chain employs TRBV30 and TRBJ2-5; D uncertain. V was pared by 3 bases and J by 0 bases, with 8 bases between. The CDR3 is made up of 13 amino acids. Germline lookup yields CDR1 GTSNPN and CDR2 SVGIG (reference sequence). The CDR3 spells CAWSSTDQETQYF. CDR3 in DNA: TGTGCCTGGAGCTCGACGGACCAAGAGACCCAGTACTTC. Drawing the rest from reference TRBV30 and TRBJ2-5, the complete variable domain is SQTIHQWPATLVQPVGSPLSLECTVEGTSNPNLYWYRQAAGRGLQLLFYSVGIGQISSEVPQNLSASRPQDRQFILSSKKLLLSDSGFYLCAWSSTDQETQYFGPGTRLLVL.

This clonotype has a handful of counts. The chain employs TRBV29-1 and TRBJ2-7; TRBD1 matches at 8 bases. This CDR3 has 13 amino acids. CDR1 SQVTM and CDR2 ANQGSEA come from the germline V gene. The ends lost 6 bases at V and 3 bases at J; junction bases unmatched: 7. CDR3 amino acids: CSVRTGHNYEQYF. The CDR3 nucleotides read TGCAGCGTCCGGACAGGGCATAACTACGAGCAGTACTTC.

This rearrangement joins TRBV12-3 or TRBV12-4 to TRBJ2-2, with D possibly called TRBD1 or TRBD2 (5 bases each). The length of the CDR3 is 15 residues. Trimming pared 6 bases from V and 3 bases from J, leaving 14 bases between. In nucleotides, the CDR3 is TGTGCCAGCAGCCTAGGTGGGACCCACACCGGGGAGCTGTTTTTT. It codes for CASSLGGTHTGELFF.

J is TRBJ2-1 and V is TRBV7-2, with 14 bases aligning to TRBD2. The length of the CDR3 is 17 residues. After removal of 4 bases from V and 7 bases from J, the junction contained 9 bases not matched to a gene. Germline V lookup: CDR1 SGHTA, CDR2 FQGNSA. The CDR3 loop is CASSSLGTSGRRNEQFF. Here the CDR3 DNA reads TGTGCCAGCAGCTCCCTGGGGACTAGCGGGAGACGTAATGAGCAGTTCTTC.

The V and J genes are TRBV3-1 and TRBJ2-1; D possibly corresponds to TRBD2 (5 bases). V gave up 0 bases and J gave up 6 bases, with 6 bases separating them. The CDR3 is 13 amino acids. Germline-derived CDR1 and CDR2 are LGHDT and YNNKEL (reference sequence). CDR3 nucleotide sequence: TGTGCCAGCAGCCAAGACGCGGGCAATGAGCAGTTCTTC. Translation: CASSQDAGNEQFF.

The gene calls are TRBV7-8 and TRBJ2-7; 7 nucleotides align to TRBD2. The CDR3 spans 14 residues. Trimming cost V 3 bases and J 0 bases; bases outside gene matches: 2. Germline CDR1 SGHVS, CDR2 FQNEAQ. The CDR3 sequence is CASSFTSVSYEQYF. The CDR3, as DNA: TGTGCCAGCAGCTTTACTAGCGTCTCCTACGAGCAGTACTTC.

The chain uses TRBV5-1 and TRBJ2-1; TRBD1 might be the D (5 bases). Trimming took 3 bases from V and 0 from J, leaving 10 bases between them. The germline V gene has CDR1 SGHRS and CDR2 YFSETQ. This CDR3 has 15 residues. DNA for the CDR3: TGCGCCAGCAGCTACGACAGTAGCTCCTACAATGAGCAGTTCTTC. Its protein is CASSYDSSSYNEQFF.

This clonotype has a handful of counts. The chain joins TRBV27 to TRBJ2-3; TRBD1 matches 9 bases. Germline trimming cut 9 bases from V and 5 bases from J; bases unmatched to any gene: 9. This CDR3 is 14 amino acids long. Germline V lookup: CDR1 MNHEY, CDR2 SMNVEV (reference sequence). The CDR3, as DNA: TGTGCCAGGTCCGGGACAGGGTGGGAAGATACGCAGTATTTT. Protein product: CARSGTGWEDTQYF.

The rearrangement links TRBV12-3 or TRBV12-4 to TRBJ1-3; D gene ambiguous. The CDR3 spans 12 residues. Trimming removed 4 bases from V and 3 bases from J, with 4 bases in between. CDR3 in amino acids: CASSSFGNTIYF. The CDR3 region has the DNA TGTGCCAGCAGTTCATTTGGAAACACCATATATTTT.

V is TRBV7-2 and J is TRBJ2-5; 9 nucleotides line up with TRBD1. Unmatched junction bases numbered 11, after V lost 2 bases and J lost 10 bases. This CDR3 has 15 residues. Germline CDR1 reads SGHTA; CDR2 reads FQGNSA. Here the CDR3 DNA reads TGTGCCAGCAGCTTAATTGGGTGGGACAGGGCGGACCAGTACTTC. Protein sequence: CASSLIGWDRADQYF.

This clonotype was seen a handful of times. The rearrangement links TRBV5-1 to TRBJ2-7; tentative D call: TRBD2 (7 bases). CDR1 is SGHRS and CDR2 is YFSETQ in the germline V gene. This CDR3 has 17 residues. V was cut by 5 bases and J by 5 bases, with 26 bases left in between. The CDR3 region is CASRPLQGLTSSHEQYF. CDR3 nucleotide sequence: TGCGCCAGCAGGCCCCTACAGGGACTAACCTCGTCACACGAGCAGTACTTC.

This clonotype has a handful of counts. This rearrangement joins TRBV29-1 to TRBJ2-3, with D perhaps matching TRBD1 or TRBD2 (5 bases each). Germline lookup yields CDR1 SQVTM and CDR2 ANQGSEA. The CDR3 loop spans 13 amino acids. The germline V and J ends were trimmed by 8 bases and 2 bases, with 14 bases remaining between them. Written as DNA, the CDR3 is TGCAGCACTAGACAGCGACTCACAGATACGCAGTATTTT. Translated: CSTRQRLTDTQYF.

Only a few counts were recorded for this clonotype. This sequence joins TRBV5-1 and TRBJ2-7; D is perhaps TRBD2 (7 bases). Per germline, CDR1 SGHRS and CDR2 YFSETQ. The V end was cut by 4 bases, the J end by 0 bases, with 17 bases between. CDR3 length equals 16 residues. CDR3 region: CASSGGGGSSSYEQYF. CDR3 nucleotide sequence: TGCGCCAGCAGCGGAGGCGGGGGCAGTAGCTCCTACGAGCAGTACTTC.

The chain has TRBV7-2 and TRBJ2-7; 8 nucleotides align to TRBD2. Losses at the gene ends were 5 bases for V and 1 base for J; bases not matched to a gene: 7. The CDR3 spans 15 residues. Per germline, CDR1 SGHTA and CDR2 FQGNSA. CDR3 bases: TGTGCCAGCAGCCCCCTCGGGGGGGTGTCCTACGAGCAGTACTTC. It encodes CASSPLGGVSYEQYF.